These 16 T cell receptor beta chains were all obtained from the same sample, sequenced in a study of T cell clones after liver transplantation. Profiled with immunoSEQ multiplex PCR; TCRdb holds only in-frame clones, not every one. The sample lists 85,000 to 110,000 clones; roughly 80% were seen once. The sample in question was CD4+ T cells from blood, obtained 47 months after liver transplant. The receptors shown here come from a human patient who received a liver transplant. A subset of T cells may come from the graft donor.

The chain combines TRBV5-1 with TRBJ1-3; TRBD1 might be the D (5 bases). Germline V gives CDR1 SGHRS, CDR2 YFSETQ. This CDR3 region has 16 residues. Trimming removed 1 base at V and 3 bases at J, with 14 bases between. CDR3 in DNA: TGCGCCAGCAGCTTGACAGGTTCTTTGGGTGGAAACACCATATATTTT. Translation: CASSLTGSLGGNTIYF.

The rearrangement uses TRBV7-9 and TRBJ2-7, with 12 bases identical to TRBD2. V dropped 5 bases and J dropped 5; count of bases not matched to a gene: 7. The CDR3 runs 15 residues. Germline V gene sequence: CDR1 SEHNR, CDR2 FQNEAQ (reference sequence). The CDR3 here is CASSRRLAGVDEQYF. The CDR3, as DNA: TGTGCCAGCAGCCGCCGACTAGCGGGAGTAGACGAGCAGTACTTC.

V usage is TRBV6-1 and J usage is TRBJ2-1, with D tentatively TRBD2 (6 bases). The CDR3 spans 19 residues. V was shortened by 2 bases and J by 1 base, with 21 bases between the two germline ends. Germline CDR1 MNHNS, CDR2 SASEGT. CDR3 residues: CASSEWAKGTPPSYNEQFF. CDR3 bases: TGTGCCAGCAGTGAATGGGCCAAAGGGACTCCACCTTCCTACAATGAGCAGTTCTTC.

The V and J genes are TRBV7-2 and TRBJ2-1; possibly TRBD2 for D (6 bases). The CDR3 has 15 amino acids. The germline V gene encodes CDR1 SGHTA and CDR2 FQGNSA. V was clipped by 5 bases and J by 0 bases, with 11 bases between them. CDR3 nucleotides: TGTGCCAGCAGCCCCATAGCGGTCTCCTACAATGAGCAGTTCTTC. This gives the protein CASSPIAVSYNEQFF.

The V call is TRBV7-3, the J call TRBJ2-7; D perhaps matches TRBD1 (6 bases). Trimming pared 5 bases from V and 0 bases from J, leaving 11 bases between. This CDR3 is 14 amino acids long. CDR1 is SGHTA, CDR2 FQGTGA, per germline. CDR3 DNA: TGTGCCAGCAGCGACACAGGGACCTCCTACGAGCAGTACTTC. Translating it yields CASSDTGTSYEQYF. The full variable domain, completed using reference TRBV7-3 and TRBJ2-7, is GAGVSQTPSNKVTEKGKYVELRCDPISGHTALYWYRQSLGQGPEFLIYFQGTGAADDSGLPNDRFFAVRPEGSVSTLKIQRTERGDSAVYLCASSDTGTSYEQYFGPGTRLTVT.

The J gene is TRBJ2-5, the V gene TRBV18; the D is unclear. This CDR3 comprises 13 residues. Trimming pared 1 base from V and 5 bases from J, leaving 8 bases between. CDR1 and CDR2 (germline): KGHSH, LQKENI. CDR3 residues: CASSPQGRETQYF. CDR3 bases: TGTGCCAGCTCACCACAGGGAAGGGAGACCCAGTACTTC.

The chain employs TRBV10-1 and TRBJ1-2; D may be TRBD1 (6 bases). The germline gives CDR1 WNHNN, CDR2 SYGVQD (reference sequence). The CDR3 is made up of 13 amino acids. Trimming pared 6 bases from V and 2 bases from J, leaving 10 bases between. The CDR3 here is CASSRGLNYGYTF. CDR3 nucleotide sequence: TGCGCCAGCAGCAGGGGATTGAACTATGGCTACACCTTC.

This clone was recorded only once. CDR3 sequence (DNA): TGTGCCAGTAGTAAGGGAGCCCTTGAGACCCAGTACTTC. Translation: CASSKGALETQYF. The rearrangement links TRBV19 to TRBJ2-5; D may be TRBD2 (5 bases). CDR3 length: 13 amino acids. Trimming stripped 4 bases from V and 5 bases from J, with 11 bases between. CDR1 is LNHDA and CDR2 is SQIVND in the germline V gene (reference sequence).

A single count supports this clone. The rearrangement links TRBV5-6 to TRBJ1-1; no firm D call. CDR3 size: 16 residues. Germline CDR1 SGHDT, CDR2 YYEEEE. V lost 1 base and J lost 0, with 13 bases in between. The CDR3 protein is CASSLWTPTVNTEAFF. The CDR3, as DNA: TGTGCCAGCAGCTTGTGGACCCCAACCGTGAACACTGAAGCTTTCTTT.

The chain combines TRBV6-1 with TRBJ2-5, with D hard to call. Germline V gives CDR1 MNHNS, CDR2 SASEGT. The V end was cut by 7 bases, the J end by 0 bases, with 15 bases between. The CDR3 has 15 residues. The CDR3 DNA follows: TGTGCCAGCAAAGGCAGCATTAATCACCAAGAGACCCAGTACTTC. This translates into CASKGSINHQETQYF.

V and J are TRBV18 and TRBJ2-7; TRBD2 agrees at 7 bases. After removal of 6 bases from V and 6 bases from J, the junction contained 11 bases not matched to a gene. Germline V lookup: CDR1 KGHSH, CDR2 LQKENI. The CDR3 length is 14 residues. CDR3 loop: CASSRTAGDGEQYF. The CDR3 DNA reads TGTGCCAGCTCCCGAACGGCGGGGGACGGCGAGCAGTACTTC.

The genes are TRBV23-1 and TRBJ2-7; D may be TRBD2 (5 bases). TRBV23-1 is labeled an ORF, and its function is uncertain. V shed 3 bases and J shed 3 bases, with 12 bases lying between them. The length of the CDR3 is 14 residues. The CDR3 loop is CASSQDCLSYEQYF. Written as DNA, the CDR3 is TGCGCCAGCAGTCAGGACTGCCTTAGCTACGAGCAGTACTTC.

The CDR3 DNA sequence: TGCGCCAGCAGTGAGGGGCATACTTTTGAAGCTTTCTTT. It yields the protein CASSEGHTFEAFF. The V gene is TRBV10-1, the J gene TRBJ1-1; D unresolved. The germline V and J ends were trimmed by 2 bases and 7 bases, with 11 bases remaining between them. Germline CDR1 and CDR2: WNHNN and SYGVQD (reference sequence). The CDR3 extends over 13 amino acids.

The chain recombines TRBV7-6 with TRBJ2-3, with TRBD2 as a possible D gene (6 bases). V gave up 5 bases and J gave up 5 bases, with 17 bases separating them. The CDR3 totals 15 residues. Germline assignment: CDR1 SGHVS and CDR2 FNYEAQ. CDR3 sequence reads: CASSAEVGLVDTQYF. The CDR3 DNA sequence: TGTGCCAGCAGCGCAGAGGTGGGACTCGTAGATACGCAGTATTTT.

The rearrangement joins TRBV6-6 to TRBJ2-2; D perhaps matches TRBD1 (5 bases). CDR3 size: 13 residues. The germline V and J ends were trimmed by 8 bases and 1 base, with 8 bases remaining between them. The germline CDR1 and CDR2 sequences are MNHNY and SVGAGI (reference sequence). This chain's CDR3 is CASVTGNTGELFF. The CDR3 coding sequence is TGTGCCAGCGTTACAGGGAACACCGGGGAGCTGTTTTTT.

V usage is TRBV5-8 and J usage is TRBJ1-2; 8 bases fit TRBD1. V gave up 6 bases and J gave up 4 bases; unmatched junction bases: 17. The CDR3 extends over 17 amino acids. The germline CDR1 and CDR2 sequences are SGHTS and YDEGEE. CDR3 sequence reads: CASTLGTGAQGTYGYTF. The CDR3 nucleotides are TGTGCCAGCACCCTCGGGACAGGTGCCCAGGGGACCTATGGCTACACCTTC.